Listed below are T cell receptor beta chains from one sample, sequenced in a study of T cells after yellow fever vaccination. Each CDR3 protein gets one entry after TCRdb re-called the 5' RACE reads with MiXCR. The data show hundreds of thousands of distinct CDR3 sequences, less than 15% seen once. The sample was PBMCs, taken on the day of the yellow fever booster vaccination. Source of these receptors: a man aged 25-45 years who received the YFV17D yellow fever vaccine. CDR3s include the opening cysteine and the closing phenylalanine or tryptophan. The D gene is left open where the match is weak. Expanded clones get a size class; other rows say once, few or many, or leave the size out.

9,TRBJ2-2,-,TRBV18,-,TGTGCCAGCTCACCGGGGCTGTTTTTT,CASSPGLFF
10,TRBJ2-1,-,TRBV7-8,-,TGTGCCAGCGGAAGGGAAGAGCAGTTCTTC,CASGREEQFF
15,TRBJ1-1,-,TRBV3-1,-,TGTGCCAGCAGCCAAGATCGGAGGGTTCGCACTGAAGCTTTCTTT,CASSQDRRVRTEAFF
13,TRBJ1-1,-,TRBV6-2/TRBV6-3,few,TGTGCCAGCAGTTACTTCCCGCGGGCTGCGGCTTTCTTT,CASSYFPRAAAFF
15,TRBJ2-3,-,TRBV12-5,few,TGTGCTAGTGGTTCCCGGACAGCAAGCACAGATACGCAGTATTTT,CASGSRTASTDTQYF
13,TRBJ2-1,-,TRBV20-1,-,TGCAGTGCTAGTCTCGAGACCCACAATGAGCAGTTCTTC,CSASLETHNEQFF
11,TRBJ2-1,TRBD1,TRBV20-1,few,TGCAGTGCTGTACCGGTGGGACAGTTGTTCTTC,CSAVPVGQLFF
15,TRBJ1-1,TRBD1,TRBV20-1,-,TGCAGTGCTAGAGATCAGGGGGTCCTGAACACTGAAGCTTTCTTT,CSARDQGVLNTEAFF
15,TRBJ1-3,TRBD1,TRBV6-1,few,TGTGCCAGCAGTGGGACAGGTATCTCTGGAAACACCATATATTTT,CASSGTGISGNTIYF
14,TRBJ2-7,TRBD2,TRBV20-1,-,TGCAGTGCCAGAGCTGGACTAGGAATGGGAGAGCAGTACTTC,CSARAGLGMGEQYF
14,TRBJ2-7,TRBD1,TRBV6-2/TRBV6-3,-,TGTGCCAGCAGCCTGACAGGGCGCACCGACGAGCAGTACTTC,CASSLTGRTDEQYF
15,TRBJ2-7,-,TRBV7-9,few,TGTGCCAGCAGCTTAGGGGCGGGCAGCGCCTACGAGCAGTACTTC,CASSLGAGSAYEQYF
13,TRBJ2-1,-,TRBV30,once,TGTGCCTGGAGTGGGACTGGTTACAATGAGCAGTTCTTC,CAWSGTGYNEQFF
15,TRBJ2-7,TRBD1,TRBV12-3/TRBV12-4,many,TGTGCCAGCAGACTTACTCTCGGACAGGTCTACGAGCAGTACTTC,CASRLTLGQVYEQYF
15,TRBJ2-4,-,TRBV11-2,-,TGTGCCAGCAGCTTAGTGGGGACGGCCAAAAACATTCAGTACTTC,CASSLVGTAKNIQYF
13,TRBJ1-1,-,TRBV7-2,-,TGTGCCAGCAGCGAGAACCGGGGTGATGAAGCTTTCTTT,CASSENRGDEAFF
13,TRBJ2-7,TRBD1,TRBV29-1,many,TGCAGCGCCAAGGACAGGGACGACTACGAGCAGTACTTC,CSAKDRDDYEQYF
13,TRBJ2-4,-,TRBV7-6,-,TGTGCCAGCAGCCCGCAGTCTCAAAACATTCAGTACTTC,CASSPQSQNIQYF
15,TRBJ2-7,TRBD2,TRBV11-2,few,TGTGCCAGCAGCTTATATGGCCTAGCGGGAGTGTCGCAGTACTTC,CASSLYGLAGVSQYF
12,TRBJ2-1,TRBD2,TRBV25-1,few,TGTGCCAGCAGTGAATCGGGGACTACGCGGTTCTTC,CASSESGTTRFF
14,TRBJ2-1,-,TRBV7-8,few,TGTGCCAGCAGCGCCTTAGTATGGGGCGGTGAGCAGTTCTTC,CASSALVWGGEQFF
15,TRBJ2-3,-,TRBV2,-,TGTGCCAGCATCGAGAACAGGCGCTTCACAGATACGCAGTATTTT,CASIENRRFTDTQYF
16,TRBJ2-3,-,TRBV12-3/TRBV12-4,few,TGTGCCAGCAGTTTAGGAAGAAGGGGGAACACAGATACGCAGTATTTT,CASSLGRRGNTDTQYF
12,TRBJ1-1,-,TRBV29-1,many,TGCAGCGTTTTTAATGGGGGAACTGAAGCTTTCTTT,CSVFNGGTEAFF
15,TRBJ2-1,-,TRBV7-3,-,TGTGCCAGCAGCCCAACCCATCAGGGGCTCGATGAGCAGTTCTTC,CASSPTHQGLDEQFF
13,TRBJ2-1,-,TRBV6-2/TRBV6-3,few,TGTGCCAGCGGGGTAACCTTCTACAATGAGCAGTTCTTC,CASGVTFYNEQFF
15,TRBJ2-2,TRBD1,TRBV6-2/TRBV6-3,-,TGTGCCAGCAGTGCCGGGACAGATTACACCGGGGAGCTGTTTTTT,CASSAGTDYTGELFF
12,TRBJ2-5,-,TRBV7-2,-,TGTGCCAGCAGCTTCTGGCAAGAGACCCAGTACTTC,CASSFWQETQYF
15,TRBJ2-7,TRBD1,TRBV19,few,TGTGCCAGTAGTCCTGGACAGGTCTTCTCCTACGAGCAGTACTTC,CASSPGQVFSYEQYF
15,TRBJ2-7,-,TRBV18,-,TGTGCCAGCTCACCTGCTCTTGGGCGATCCTACGAGCAGTACTTC,CASSPALGRSYEQYF
14,TRBJ2-7,-,TRBV20-1,few,TGCAGTGCTAGAATGGCTGGGCAGGGGTACGAGCAGTACTTC,CSARMAGQGYEQYF
16,TRBJ1-5,TRBD1,TRBV6-1,-,TGTGCCAGCTCACGAGGAGGGACAGGGGTTCTCCAGCCCCAGCATTTT,CASSRGGTGVLQPQHF
15,TRBJ1-6,TRBD1,TRBV7-2,many,TGTGCCAGCAGCCCGGGACAGGGGTATAATTCACCCCTCCACTTT,CASSPGQGYNSPLHF
17,TRBJ2-3,TRBD2,TRBV5-1,many,TGCGCCAGCAGCTTGGGGGCTAGCGGGAGTTCCGTAGATACGCAGTATTTT,CASSLGASGSSVDTQYF
11,TRBJ1-4,-,TRBV12-3/TRBV12-4,many,TGTGCCAGCAACCAACAGGGAAAACTGTTTTTT,CASNQQGKLFF
12,TRBJ2-1,-,TRBV6-2/TRBV6-3,-,TGTGCCAGCAGTTACTACATGAATGAGCAGTTCTTC,CASSYYMNEQFF
15,TRBJ2-7,-,TRBV12-3/TRBV12-4,few,TGTGCCAGCAGTACAGGACAGAACGGAGGCTACGAGCAGTACTTC,CASSTGQNGGYEQYF
14,TRBJ2-5,-,TRBV20-1,-,TGCAGTGCTAGTCCAAGAAGTAACCAAGAGACCCAGTACTTC,CSASPRSNQETQYF
17,TRBJ2-1,-,TRBV21-1,-,TGTGCCAGCAGCGCCTCGAGGCACAGGGGGTCGGGCAATGAGCAGTTCTTC,CASSASRHRGSGNEQFF
16,TRBJ2-2,-,TRBV6-1,few,TGTGCCAGCAGGCGGGACTCAGGTTCGAACACCGGGGAGCTGTTTTTT,CASRRDSGSNTGELFF
12,TRBJ2-5,-,TRBV5-1,many,TGCGCCAGCTCCGACTCGGAAGAGACCCAGTACTTC,CASSDSEETQYF
12,TRBJ1-2,TRBD1,TRBV6-5,-,TGTGCCAGTACAGGGGTAGGCTATGGCTACACCTTC,CASTGVGYGYTF
14,TRBJ1-2,-,TRBV19,few,TGTGCCAGTAGTATCGGCAGTATGGACTATGGCTACACCTTC,CASSIGSMDYGYTF
16,TRBJ2-1,TRBD2,TRBV7-2,few,TGTGCCAGCAGCTACCGGGAGGCGTTAGGTTCGGGAGAGCAGTTCTTC,CASSYREALGSGEQFF
16,TRBJ1-4,-,TRBV12-3/TRBV12-4,few,TGTGCCAGCAATGGAATAGAGCAGGGAAATAATGAAAAACTGTTTTTT,CASNGIEQGNNEKLFF
17,TRBJ2-1,-,TRBV4-2,few,TGTGCCAGCAGCCAAGAAAGGTTCGGGAGTTCCTACAATGAGCAGTTCTTC,CASSQERFGSSYNEQFF
16,TRBJ1-2,TRBD1,TRBV27,-,TGTGCCAGCAGTTTAATCGGGACAGGGGTTTTCTATGGCTACACCTTC,CASSLIGTGVFYGYTF
15,TRBJ2-5,TRBD2,TRBV10-3,few,TGTGCCATCGGAGACGGACTAGCGGGAGATGAGACCCAGTACTTC,CAIGDGLAGDETQYF